Below are 7 T cell receptor beta chains sequenced from a single sample in a study of response to subunit inactivated influenza vaccine. From the RT-PCR reads, TCRdb called clonotypes with MiXCR, one entry per CDR3 protein. This sample has 450,000 to 600,000 distinct CDR3 sequences; about 17% occur once, and the top ten carry 3%. This material consisted of CD4+ T cells sorted from PBMCs, taken around 25 months after vaccination. The receptors were gathered from a man in his fifties or sixties who received an inactivated influenza vaccine.

This clonotype was detected only a few times. The rearrangement uses TRBV20-1 and TRBJ2-3; tentatively, D is TRBD1 (6 bases). Germline assignment: CDR1 DFQATT and CDR2 SNEGSKA (reference sequence). The CDR3 has 18 amino acids. The V end was cut by 2 bases, the J end by 3 bases, with 24 bases between. In nucleotides, the CDR3 is TGCAGTGCTAGAAAGGGGATAACACAGGGTGGCGGTACAGATACGCAGTATTTT. Its protein is CSARKGITQGGGTDTQYF.

This clonotype has a count of ten or more. The chain joins TRBV6-2 or TRBV6-3 to TRBJ1-1, with D perhaps TRBD1 (6 bases). Between the trimmed V and J ends, which lost 2 bases and 1 base, there was a span of 11 bases. Germline lookup yields CDR1 MNHEY and CDR2 SVGEGT. This CDR3 is built from 15 residues. The CDR3 loop is CASSYTAGANTEAFF. DNA of the CDR3: TGTGCCAGCAGTTACACGGCAGGGGCGAACACTGAAGCTTTCTTT.

This clonotype has just a few counts. This sequence joins TRBV6-2 or TRBV6-3 and TRBJ2-7, with D possibly TRBD1 on 6 matching bases. This CDR3 contains 16 residues. Germline values: CDR1 MNHEY, CDR2 SVGEGT. Trimming took 3 bases from V and 3 from J, leaving 18 bases between them. The CDR3 loop reads CASSYNGQTRYYEQYF. CDR3 sequence (DNA): TGTGCCAGCAGTTATAACGGACAGACCCGGTACTACGAGCAGTACTTC.

This clonotype was counted between two and nine times. The chain carries TRBV5-5 and TRBJ2-1; D not certain. The CDR3 has 15 residues. V was shortened by 1 base and J by 1 base, with 9 bases between the two germline ends. In germline, CDR1 is SGHKS, CDR2 YYEKEE (reference sequence). The chain's CDR3 is CASSLYQQSYNEQFF. In DNA, the CDR3 is TGTGCCAGCAGCTTGTACCAGCAATCCTACAATGAGCAGTTCTTC.

The V and J genes are TRBV18 and TRBJ2-5, with D possibly being TRBD2 (5 bases). Germline V gene lookup returns CDR1 KGHSH and CDR2 LQKENI. The CDR3 sequence is 13 residues long. Trimming took 6 bases from V and 4 from J, leaving 12 bases between them. The CDR3 sequence is CASSNTRGETQYF. The CDR3 DNA sequence: TGTGCCAGCTCCAACACACGGGGAGAGACCCAGTACTTC.

CDR3 DNA sequence: TGTGCCAGCAGTTTATTATCAGGGAGGGCTTTCTTT. This encodes CASSLLSGRAFF. V is TRBV27 and J is TRBJ1-1; tentatively, D is TRBD1 (5 bases). The CDR3 sequence is 12 residues long. Per germline, CDR1 MNHEY and CDR2 SMNVEV (reference sequence). V was cut by 1 base and J by 11 bases, with 11 bases left in between.

The chain couples TRBV7-9 to TRBJ1-1; no firm D call. The CDR3 length is 12 residues. Trimming shortened V by 3 bases and J by 4 bases, and 6 bases separated the two germline ends. In germline, CDR1 is SEHNR, CDR2 FQNEAQ (reference sequence). Written as DNA, the CDR3 is TGTGCCAGCAGCTTGCGGTCCACTGAAGCTTTCTTT. Translation: CASSLRSTEAFF.